The 19 T cell receptor beta chains listed next were all sequenced from one sample in a study of siplizumab effects on memory and regulatory T cells. Using immunoSEQ multiplex PCR, the repertoire was profiled, and TCRdb retains in-frame clones only, with some absent. The data hold some 100,000 clones, with about 91% observed a single time. The sample taken for sequencing was CD4+ T cells sorted from blood. The receptors stem from a human donor in good health. Some clones in this sample may be carry-over from other donors' samples.

This chain connects TRBV5-4 to TRBJ2-7; unclear D gene. Germline V gives CDR1 SGHNT, CDR2 YYREEE (reference sequence). V lost 4 bases and J 5 bases, leaving 10 bases between the germline ends. This CDR3 region has 12 residues. The CDR3 DNA reads TGTGCCAGCAGCGAGCCCTTCGACGAGCAGTACTTC. Translated: CASSEPFDEQYF.

V gene TRBV6-6 combines with J gene TRBJ2-3; 15 nucleotides align to TRBD2. The length of the CDR3 is 13 residues. Trimming took 8 bases from V and 9 from J; bases not matched to a gene: 3. CDR1 MNHNY and CDR2 SVGAGI come from the germline V gene (reference sequence). For the CDR3, the DNA is TGTGCCAGCTGGACTAGCGGGAGGGCGACGCAGTATTTT. Translating gives CASWTSGRATQYF.

The chain's CDR3 is CASSETSSPGELFF. The CDR3 DNA reads TGTGCCAGCAGTGAAACTAGCTCGCCCGGGGAGCTGTTTTTT. The V and J genes are TRBV2 and TRBJ2-2; tentatively, D is TRBD2 (6 bases). Deletions cut 2 bases from V and 6 bases from J, with 10 bases between. This CDR3 has 14 amino acids. Germline CDR1 is SNHLY and CDR2 is FYNNEI.

Details on this clone: At one end, the junction sequence differs from germline, possibly due to a read error. The CDR3 DNA sequence: TGTGCCAGCAGCATAGCGACAGCTCGTGGCCTCCAAGAGACCCAGTACTTC. Residues: CASSIATARGLQETQYF. The gene calls are TRBV7-2 and TRBJ2-5; D tentatively reads TRBD1 or TRBD2 (5 bases each). The germline V gene has CDR1 SGHTA and CDR2 FQGNSA. The CDR3 contains 17 residues.

This chain links TRBV19 with TRBJ2-7, with D possibly matching TRBD1 (6 bases). This CDR3 comprises 16 residues. The germline V gene encodes CDR1 LNHDA and CDR2 SQIVND (reference sequence). V was shortened by 5 bases and J by 7 bases, with 24 bases between the two germline ends. The CDR3 DNA sequence: TGTGCCAGTAGTCATCGGACAGACTCCTTAACGAGTGAGCAGTACTTC. This sequence encodes CASSHRTDSLTSEQYF.

V usage is TRBV7-9 and J usage is TRBJ2-6; 10 nucleotides agree with TRBD1. The germline V gene has CDR1 SEHNR and CDR2 FQNEAQ (reference sequence). The CDR3 covers 19 residues. V lost 4 bases, J lost 0 bases, and 9 bases stayed unmatched. Here the CDR3 reads CASSYPRGQGSSGANVLTF. The DNA for the CDR3 is TGTGCCAGCAGCTACCCAAGGGGACAGGGGAGCTCTGGGGCCAACGTCCTGACTTTC.

This clone has only one observation. The V call is TRBV7-8, the J call TRBJ2-3; no reliable D call. Germline V CDR1 and CDR2: SGHVS, FQNEAQ. This CDR3 region has 14 residues. The V end lost 2 bases, the J end lost 0 bases, and 6 bases lay between the germline ends. CDR3 in DNA: TGTGCCAGCAGCTTATCCCATAGCACAGATACGCAGTATTTT. Translating it yields CASSLSHSTDTQYF. Full variable domain (missing parts from reference TRBV7-8 and TRBJ2-3): GAGVSQSPRYKVAKRGQDVALRCDPISGHVSLFWYQQALGQGPEFLTYFQNEAQLDKSGLPSDRFFAERPEGSVSTLKIQRTQQEDSAVYLCASSLSHSTDTQYFGPGTRLTVL.

The chain recombines TRBV2 with TRBJ2-3, with TRBD1 matching 9 bases. Germline lookup yields CDR1 SNHLY and CDR2 FYNNEI. With V trimmed by 8 bases and J by 0 bases, 9 bases remained unmatched. This CDR3 spans 16 amino acids. DNA of the CDR3: TGTGCCAGCCCCGGACAGGGGCGAACTAGCACAGATACGCAGTATTTT. Encoded protein: CASPGQGRTSTDTQYF. Complete variable domain (other parts from reference TRBV2 and TRBJ2-3): EPEVTQTPSHQVTQMGQEVILRCVPISNHLYFYWYRQILGQKVEFLVSFYNNEISEKSEIFDDQFSVERPDGSNFTLKIRSTKLEDSAMYFCASPGQGRTSTDTQYFGPGTRLTVL.

This chain links TRBV28 with TRBJ1-1; 7 bases fit TRBD1. V lost 5 bases and J lost 2; bases outside the gene matches: 8. The CDR3 is 15 residues long. Germline V gives CDR1 MDHEN, CDR2 SYDVKM. The CDR3 DNA reads TGTGCCAGCAGTCTGACCGGGACAGTCAACACTGAAGCTTTCTTT. Translation: CASSLTGTVNTEAFF. The variable domain in full, completed from reference TRBV28 and TRBJ1-1, reads DVKVTQSSRYLVKRTGEKVFLECVQDMDHENMFWYRQDPGLGLRLIYFSYDVKMKEKGDIPEGYSVSREKKERFSLILESASTNQTSMYLCASSLTGTVNTEAFFGQGTRLTVV.

Concerning this clone itself: Other DNA sequences from this sample encode an identical CDR3 as well. This rearrangement joins TRBV7-3 to TRBJ1-1; 7 bases match TRBD1. CDR1 SGHTA and CDR2 FQGTGA come from the germline V gene. The V gene end was trimmed by 5 bases and the J gene end by 2 bases; junction bases not matched to a gene: 2. This CDR3 is built from 13 residues. The CDR3 loop is CASSRQGNTEAFF. In DNA, the CDR3 is TGTGCCAGCAGCCGACAGGGTAACACTGAAGCTTTCTTT.

This clone was counted a single time. The rearrangement joins TRBV2 to TRBJ1-1, with no clear D. Per the germline V gene, CDR1 is SNHLY and CDR2 is FYNNEI. The CDR3 has 14 residues. The V gene lost 7 bases and the J gene lost 0 bases, with 12 bases spanning the gap. This CDR3 is CASTSTRLNTEAFF. As DNA, the CDR3 is TGTGCCAGCACCTCTACAAGGCTGAACACTGAAGCTTTCTTT.

This rearrangement joins TRBV5-1 to TRBJ2-1; TRBD2 agrees at 10 bases. The CDR3 has 13 residues. Trimming took 7 bases from V and 10 from J; bases not matched to a gene: 8. Germline V gene lookup returns CDR1 SGHRS and CDR2 YFSETQ. CDR3 sequence reads: CASGLAGDGEQFF. Written as DNA, the CDR3 is TGCGCCAGCGGTCTAGCGGGAGACGGGGAGCAGTTCTTC.

This sequence joins TRBV7-3 and TRBJ2-1; maybe TRBD1 (5 bases). The CDR3 runs 15 residues. CDR1 is SGHTA, CDR2 FQGTGA, per germline. V was shortened by 5 bases and J by 7 bases, with 18 bases between the two germline ends. The CDR3 loop is CASSHFFGAGNEQFF. In DNA, the CDR3 is TGTGCCAGCAGCCATTTCTTCGGTGCAGGGAATGAGCAGTTCTTC. Full variable domain (rest looked up from reference TRBV7-3 and TRBJ2-1): GAGVSQTPSNKVTEKGKYVELRCDPISGHTALYWYRQSLGQGPEFLIYFQGTGAADDSGLPNDRFFAVRPEGSVSTLKIQRTERGDSAVYLCASSHFFGAGNEQFFGPGTRLTVL.

The CDR3 reads CASSPNGASYEQYF. The CDR3 DNA reads as TGCGCCAGCAGCCCGAACGGGGCGTCCTACGAGCAGTACTTC. V gene TRBV5-1 combines with J gene TRBJ2-7; D possibly uses TRBD1 or TRBD2 (5 bases each). This CDR3 has 14 amino acids. CDR1 is SGHRS, CDR2 YFSETQ, per germline. V was clipped by 4 bases and J by 1 base, with 12 bases between them.

This chain links TRBV6-5 with TRBJ2-5; D perhaps matches TRBD1 (5 bases). The length of the CDR3 is 14 residues. V gave up 1 base and J gave up 2 bases, with 8 bases separating them. Germline values: CDR1 MNHEY, CDR2 SVGAGI. The CDR3 protein is CASSYLQGQETQYF. The CDR3 coding sequence is TGTGCCAGCAGTTACTTGCAGGGACAAGAGACCCAGTACTTC.

This rearrangement joins TRBV5-1 to TRBJ2-3; 8 bases agree with TRBD1. V trimming: 0 bases; J trimming: 9 bases; junction bases outside the gene matches: 3. From germline, CDR1 is SGHRS and CDR2 YFSETQ. The CDR3 spans 13 residues. The DNA of the CDR3 is TGCGCCAGCAGCTTGGAGGACAGGGCGACGCAGTATTTT. This encodes CASSLEDRATQYF.

V gene TRBV9 combines with J gene TRBJ2-1, with D perhaps TRBD1 or TRBD2 (5 bases each). CDR1 is SGDLS, CDR2 YYNGEE, per germline. CDR3 size: 16 residues. The V gene lost 6 bases and the J gene lost 8 bases, with 24 bases spanning the gap. CDR3 region: CASNPGPSIVGDEQFF. CDR3 bases: TGTGCCAGCAACCCGGGACCTTCAATAGTAGGGGATGAGCAGTTCTTC.

The chain joins TRBV4-1 to TRBJ1-3; D remains ambiguous. Deletions cut 0 bases from V and 0 bases from J, with 6 bases between. This CDR3 contains 15 residues. The germline CDR1 and CDR2 sequences are MGHRA and YSYEKL. The CDR3 loop reads CASSQDESSGNTIYF. In nucleotides, the CDR3 is TGCGCCAGCAGCCAAGATGAAAGCTCTGGAAACACCATATATTTT.

The rearrangement joins TRBV9 to TRBJ1-1; D remains ambiguous. Trimming removed 0 bases from V and 1 base from J, with 7 bases in between. Germline CDR1 SGDLS, CDR2 YYNGEE. The CDR3 spans 14 residues. The CDR3 DNA reads as TGTGCCAGCAGCGTAGCTATGGAGAACACTGAAGCTTTCTTT. Its protein is CASSVAMENTEAFF.